Listed below are T cell receptor beta chains from one sample, sequenced in a study of cytomegalovirus exposure and HLA in healthy donors. The protocol was immunoSEQ multiplex PCR, while the TCRdb copy is restricted to in-frame clones and leaves out a portion. The sample holds some 150,000 clones; 76% are singletons and the top ten take under 2%. Sequenced input: PBMCs. The origin of the receptors is a female donor in good health and CMV-seropositive. Both conserved end residues are part of each CDR3. A D gene is named only where the DNA matches it firmly. The listing skips clone size in some rows; elsewhere it reads once, few, many or a size class.

>.|.|TRBJ1-2|17|TRBV4-1
CASSQVFMEGFNYGYTF
TGCGCCAGCAGCCAAGTGTTTATGGAGGGGTTTAACTATGGCTACACCTTC
>.|TRBD2|TRBJ2-1|15|TRBV28
CASSSSGGWNNEQFF
TGTGCCAGCAGTTCTAGCGGGGGTTGGAACAATGAGCAGTTCTTC
>.|TRBD1|TRBJ2-1|15|TRBV6-5
CASSYSDRGRMVQFF
TGTGCCAGCAGTTACTCGGACAGGGGGCGCATGGTGCAGTTCTTC
>few|.|TRBJ2-2|13|TRBV5-1
CASSPGNTGELFF
TGCGCCAGCAGCCCGGGGAACACCGGGGAGCTGTTTTTT
>.|.|TRBJ1-2|14|TRBV18
CASSRAASPYGYTF
TGTGCCAGCTCACGGGCAGCAAGTCCGTATGGCTACACCTTC
>.|TRBD1|TRBJ2-7|15|TRBV5-1
CASSSGGTGMYEQYF
TGCGCCAGCAGCTCCGGTGGGACAGGGATGTACGAGCAGTACTTC
>.|.|TRBJ2-4|17|TRBV5-1
CASSLTFQGKAKNIQYF
TGCGCCAGCTCCCTTACTTTTCAGGGGAAAGCCAAAAACATTCAGTACTTC
>.|TRBD1|TRBJ1-3|14|TRBV10-3
CAIKGQSPGNTIYF
TGTGCCATCAAGGGACAGTCTCCTGGAAACACCATATATTTT
>once|TRBD2|TRBJ2-3|17|TRBV30
CAWSVRLAGGDTDTQYF
TGTGCCTGGAGTGTACGACTAGCGGGAGGTGACACAGATACGCAGTATTTT
>.|.|TRBJ2-7|15|TRBV6-6
CASSYFGANSYEQYF
TGTGCCAGCAGTTATTTTGGGGCGAACTCCTACGAGCAGTACTTC
>.|.|TRBJ1-5|13|TRBV5-1
CASSLGVNQPQHF
TGCGCCAGCAGCTTGGGCGTTAATCAGCCCCAGCATTTT
>.|TRBD1|TRBJ2-1|16|TRBV13
CASSTSPGQGAYEQFF
TGTGCCAGCAGCACATCCCCGGGACAGGGGGCATATGAGCAGTTCTTC
>.|TRBD1|TRBJ2-7|14|TRBV2
CASSEWQGAGEQYF
TGTGCCAGCAGTGAATGGCAGGGGGCGGGGGAGCAGTACTTC
>.|.|TRBJ2-7|13|TRBV29-1
CSARQSNYYEQYF
TGCAGCGCCCGACAGTCGAACTACTACGAGCAGTACTTC
>.|TRBD1|TRBJ2-3|15|TRBV6-6
CASSYGQGGTDTQYF
TGTGCCAGCAGTTACGGGCAGGGGGGCACAGATACGCAGTATTTT
>.|TRBD1|TRBJ2-7|14|TRBV6-1
CASSAGTDVGEQYF
TGTGCCAGCAGTGCCGGGACAGACGTGGGGGAGCAGTACTTC
>.|.|TRBJ2-2|14|TRBV6-1
CASSGTVDTGELFF
TGTGCCAGCAGTGGGACAGTAGACACCGGGGAGCTGTTTTTT
>.|.|TRBJ2-7|14|TRBV7-7
CARAGQTSSYEQYF
TGTGCCAGGGCCGGACAAACGAGCTCCTACGAGCAGTACTTC
>.|.|TRBJ2-3|19|TRBV4-1
CASSQSQLGFLSSTDTQYF
TGCGCCAGCAGCCAATCACAACTCGGGTTTCTATCTAGCACAGATACGCAGTATTTT
>.|.|TRBJ2-7|19|TRBV2
CASSEALRFRGLRAYEQYF
TGTGCCAGCAGTGAAGCGCTTAGGTTCCGGGGTCTTCGGGCCTACGAGCAGTACTTC
>.|.|TRBJ2-7|14|TRBV29-1
CSVEASGAGLRQYF
TGCAGCGTTGAAGCATCCGGTGCAGGACTAAGGCAGTACTTC
>once|TRBD2|TRBJ2-1|14|TRBV19
CASSGTSGSNEQFF
TGTGCCAGTAGCGGGACTAGCGGGAGCAATGAGCAGTTCTTC
>.|TRBD1|TRBJ1-2|14|TRBV30
CAGARDRQTYGYTF
TGTGCCGGGGCCCGGGACAGACAAACCTATGGCTACACCTTC
>.|TRBD2|TRBJ2-7|14|TRBV2
CASTALAGVDEQYF
TGTGCCAGCACGGCCCTAGCGGGAGTAGACGAGCAGTACTTC
>.|TRBD2|TRBJ2-7|15|TRBV6-1
CASWATQRGTYEQYF
TGTGCCAGTTGGGCTACGCAGCGGGGGACCTACGAGCAGTACTTC
>.|.|TRBJ1-1|15|TRBV7-2
CASSSGRDIHTEAFF
TGTGCCAGCAGCTCCGGCCGGGACATCCACACTGAAGCTTTCTTT
>.|TRBD1|TRBJ1-2|12|TRBV28
CASGTGFYGYTF
TGTGCCAGCGGGACAGGCTTCTATGGCTACACCTTC
>.|.|TRBJ1-5|14|TRBV27
CASSLRGYNQPQHF
TGTGCCAGCAGTTTAAGGGGTTACAATCAGCCCCAGCATTTT
>.|.|TRBJ2-7|16|TRBV6-1
CASSEAAAEPAYEQYF
TGTGCCAGCAGTGAAGCGGCGGCAGAGCCGGCCTACGAGCAGTACTTC
>.|.|TRBJ1-6|13|TRBV30
CAWSDQALSPLHF
TGTGCCTGGAGTGACCAGGCCTTATCACCCCTCCACTTT
>.|.|TRBJ1-2|11|TRBV20-1
CSAHGGDGYTF
TGCAGTGCCCACGGGGGGGATGGCTACACCTTC
>few|TRBD1|TRBJ2-2|15|TRBV5-1
CASSLGTGNTGELFF
TGCGCCAGCAGCTTGGGGACAGGGAACACCGGGGAGCTGTTTTTT
>.|.|TRBJ2-1|12|TRBV19
CASSRLDNEQFF
TGTGCCAGTAGCAGACTCGACAATGAGCAGTTCTTC
>.|TRBD2|TRBJ2-3|16|TRBV18
CASSRTSGVATDTQYF
TGTGCCAGCTCTCGGACTAGCGGGGTCGCGACAGATACGCAGTATTTT
>.|TRBD1|TRBJ2-2|16|TRBV5-1
CASSTRDSLPTGELFF
TGCGCCAGCAGCACCCGGGACAGCCTTCCCACCGGGGAGCTGTTTTTT
>few|TRBD1|TRBJ2-7|16|TRBV10-3
CAISGSGTGGIDEQYF
TGTGCCATCAGTGGTTCCGGGACAGGGGGCATCGACGAGCAGTACTTC
>once|.|TRBJ2-7|14|TRBV28
CASSLLTTRYEQYF
TGTGCCAGCAGTTTGTTGACAACCCGCTACGAGCAGTACTTC
>few|.|TRBJ1-1|13|TRBV7-2
CASSSYMNTEAFF
TGTGCCAGCAGCTCGTACATGAACACTGAAGCTTTCTTT
>.|TRBD1|TRBJ2-5|15|TRBV6-1
CASSLKGQGEETQYF
TGTGCCAGCAGTTTGAAGGGACAGGGAGAAGAGACCCAGTACTTC
>.|TRBD2|TRBJ2-1|17|TRBV7-3
CASSPHSGRSSYNEQFF
TGTGCCAGCAGCCCGCATAGCGGGAGGAGCTCCTACAATGAGCAGTTCTTC
>.|TRBD2|TRBJ2-3|14|TRBV5-1
CASSLSLAGDTQYF
TGCGCCAGCAGCTTGAGTCTAGCGGGGGATACGCAGTATTTT
>.|.|TRBJ1-6|15|TRBV9
CASSVDGTGDSPLHF
TGTGCCAGCAGCGTAGACGGGACTGGAGATTCACCCCTCCACTTT
>.|TRBD1|TRBJ1-6|15|TRBV7-6
CASRPGQGANSPLHF
TGTGCCAGCAGACCTGGACAGGGGGCCAATTCACCCCTCCACTTT
>.|.|TRBJ1-5|15|TRBV15
CATSSQGGFNQPQHF
TGTGCCACCAGCAGTCAGGGAGGATTCAATCAGCCCCAGCATTTT
>.|TRBD2|TRBJ2-5|16|TRBV30
CAWESQRGGAWETQYF
TGTGCCTGGGAGTCCCAACGCGGGGGGGCCTGGGAGACCCAGTACTTC
>.|TRBD2|TRBJ2-1|15|TRBV5-1
CASSLVLAGGGEQFF
TGCGCCAGCAGCTTGGTGCTAGCGGGAGGGGGTGAGCAGTTCTTC
>.|.|TRBJ2-2|15|TRBV6-5
CASSAGDLNTGELFF
TGTGCCAGCAGTGCCGGAGACCTAAACACCGGGGAGCTGTTTTTT
>.|TRBD1|TRBJ2-7|14|TRBV9
CASSVGGQVGEQYF
TGTGCCAGCAGCGTAGGCGGACAGGTTGGCGAGCAGTACTTC
>few|.|TRBJ1-5|14|TRBV6-1
CASSPRNSNQPQHF
TGTGCCAGCAGTCCCAGGAATAGCAATCAGCCCCAGCATTTT
>.|.|TRBJ2-1|16|TRBV19
CASTPEVGGWYNEQFF
TGTGCCAGTACCCCCGAGGTTGGCGGTTGGTACAATGAGCAGTTCTTC